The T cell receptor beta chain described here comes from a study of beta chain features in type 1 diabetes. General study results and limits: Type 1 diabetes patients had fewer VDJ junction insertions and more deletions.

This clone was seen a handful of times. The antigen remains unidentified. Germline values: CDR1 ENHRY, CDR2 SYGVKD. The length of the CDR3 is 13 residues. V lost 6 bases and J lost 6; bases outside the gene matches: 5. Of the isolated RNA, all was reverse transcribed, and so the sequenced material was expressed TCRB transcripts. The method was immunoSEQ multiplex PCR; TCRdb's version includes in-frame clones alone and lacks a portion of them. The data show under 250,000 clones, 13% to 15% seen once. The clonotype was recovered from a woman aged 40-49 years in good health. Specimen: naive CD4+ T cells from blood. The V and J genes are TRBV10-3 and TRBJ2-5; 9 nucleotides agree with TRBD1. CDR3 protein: CAIRTDRGQTQYF. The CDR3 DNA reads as TGTGCCATCAGGACGGACAGGGGCCAGACCCAGTACTTC.